Each of the 25 T cell receptor beta chains below was sequenced from the same sample in a study of CD8+CD57+ T cells in acquired aplastic anemia. Sequencing involved patients with CD8+CD57+ cell expansion previously shown by flow cytometry. Genomic DNA served as template for TCR beta VDJ and CDR3 profiling. TCRdb re-analysed the reads in MiXCR, keeping a single row per CDR3 protein. The sample holds tens of thousands of distinct CDR3 sequences, about 60% seen once. Sequencing was performed on sorted CD4+, CD8+, or CD8+CD57+ T cells (not recorded which) from PBMCs. The receptors were gathered from a human donor with aplastic anemia.

The rearrangement links TRBV25-1 to TRBJ2-7; no definite D call. The V end was cut by 3 bases, the J end by 3 bases, with 6 bases between. The CDR3 consists of 12 residues. The germline gives CDR1 MGHDK, CDR2 SYGVNS. The CDR3 DNA reads as TGTGCCAGCAGTGATATACACTACGAGCAGTACTTC. Translating it yields CASSDIHYEQYF.

V and J are TRBV2 and TRBJ2-5; 9 bases are a match to TRBD2. This CDR3 has 15 amino acids. CDR1 is SNHLY, CDR2 FYNNEI, per germline. V gave up 8 bases and J gave up 1 base; unmatched junction bases: 8. The CDR3: CASYSRGGGQETQYF. As DNA, the CDR3 is TGTGCCAGCTACTCACGCGGGGGGGGCCAAGAGACCCAGTACTTC.

J is TRBJ1-5 and V is TRBV20-1, with D uncertain. The CDR3 loop spans 12 amino acids. V was shortened by 8 bases and J by 9 bases, with 17 bases between the two germline ends. Germline CDR1 DFQATT, CDR2 SNEGSKA (reference sequence). The DNA for the CDR3 is TGCAGTTACGAGGGTTTTCTCCTGCCCCAGCATTTT. Its translation: CSYEGFLLPQHF.

The gene calls are TRBV29-1 and TRBJ1-2; 9 bases map to TRBD1. Germline CDR1 reads SQVTM; CDR2 reads ANQGSEA. CDR3 length equals 15 residues. J gave up 4 bases and V 7 bases, and 13 bases lay outside the gene matches. CDR3 bases: TGCAGCGACGGGACAGGGAGGGACAAGATCTATGGCTACACCTTC. This translates into CSDGTGRDKIYGYTF. Based on the CDR3 plus reference TRBV29-1 and TRBJ1-2, the full variable domain is SAVISQKPSRDICQRGTSLTIQCQVDSQVTMMFWYRQQPGQSLTLIATANQGSEATYESGFVIDKFPISRPNLTFSTLTVSNMSPEDSSIYLCSDGTGRDKIYGYTFGSGTRLTVV.

This clonotype was detected only once. The chain couples TRBV5-1 to TRBJ1-2, with 8 nucleotides matching TRBD1. V lost 3 bases, J lost 8 bases, and 6 bases stayed unmatched. The CDR3 sequence is 13 residues long. Germline assignment: CDR1 SGHRS and CDR2 YFSETQ. The DNA for the CDR3 is TGCGCCAGCAGCTCCGGACAGGGTTGGGGCTACACCTTC. Protein product: CASSSGQGWGYTF. Complete variable domain (other parts from reference TRBV5-1 and TRBJ1-2): KAGVTQTPRYLIKTRGQQVTLSCSPISGHRSVSWYQQTPGQGLQFLFEYFSETQRNKGNFPGRFSGRQFSNSRSEMNVSTLELGDSALYLCASSSGQGWGYTFGSGTRLTVV.

V is TRBV7-9 and J is TRBJ1-2; 8 nucleotides match TRBD1. The germline gives CDR1 SEHNR, CDR2 FQNEAQ (reference sequence). The ends lost 5 bases at V and 3 bases at J; junction bases unmatched: 5. The CDR3 extends over 14 amino acids. The DNA for the CDR3 is TGTGCCAGCAGCCCTGGACAGGGAGACTATGGCTACACCTTC. Encoded protein: CASSPGQGDYGYTF.

This chain uses TRBV6-1 with TRBJ2-7; D is undetermined. The CDR3 contains 12 residues. Trimming removed 6 bases from V and 5 bases from J, with 11 bases in between. The germline CDR1 and CDR2 sequences are MNHNS and SASEGT. CDR3 residues: CASRAWDDEQYF. CDR3 bases: TGTGCCAGCAGGGCCTGGGATGACGAGCAGTACTTC.

This clonotype was seen once. V is TRBV10-3 and J is TRBJ2-5; D unresolved. Germline CDR1 ENHRY, CDR2 SYGVKD. The length of the CDR3 is 14 residues. V dropped 5 bases and J dropped 2 bases, with 12 bases sitting between them. The chain's CDR3 is CAISPRRVQETQYF. Here the CDR3 DNA reads TGTGCCATCAGTCCACGACGGGTTCAAGAGACCCAGTACTTC.

The genes are TRBV29-1 and TRBJ2-7, with 7 bases fitting TRBD2. This CDR3 spans 16 amino acids. Germline V lookup: CDR1 SQVTM, CDR2 ANQGSEA. The V gene end was trimmed by 7 bases and the J gene end by 5 bases; junction bases not matched to a gene: 20. The CDR3 coding sequence is TGCAGCGCCACGGGCAGTTACTCTCCAGGGAGGGACGAGCAGTACTTC. This gives the protein CSATGSYSPGRDEQYF.

The rearrangement joins TRBV10-3 to TRBJ1-1; the match to TRBD1 covers 9 bases. This CDR3 region has 16 residues. After removal of 4 bases from V and 0 bases from J, the junction contained 6 bases not matched to a gene. Germline CDR1 is ENHRY and CDR2 is SYGVKD. The CDR3 DNA follows: TGTGCCATCAGTGGGACAGGGGAGACCTTGAACACTGAAGCTTTCTTT. As protein: CAISGTGETLNTEAFF.

The V and J genes are TRBV10-3 and TRBJ2-7, with 11 bases fitting TRBD1. The germline V gene has CDR1 ENHRY and CDR2 SYGVKD. This CDR3 is built from 16 residues. The V segment lost 6 bases and the J segment 3 bases; nucleotides outside the gene matches: 10. CDR3 DNA: TGTGCCATCAGATCTCCGGGACAGGGGGACCGCTACGAGCAGTACTTC. Translating it yields CAIRSPGQGDRYEQYF.

V usage is TRBV2 and J usage is TRBJ2-1; 12 nucleotides agree with TRBD1. Trimming took 11 bases from V and 1 from J; bases not matched to a gene: 9. In germline, CDR1 is SNHLY, CDR2 FYNNEI. The CDR3 extends over 16 amino acids. CDR3 DNA: TGTGCCGACTGCCCGGGACAGGGGGCGTCCTACAATGAGCAGTTCTTC. The encoded protein is CADCPGQGASYNEQFF.

The count of this clonotype is one. The genes are TRBV2 and TRBJ1-6; D unclear. There are 13 residues in the CDR3. CDR1 is SNHLY, CDR2 FYNNEI, per germline. Trimming stripped 8 bases from V and 5 bases from J, with 10 bases between. CDR3 protein: CASARANNSPLHF. The CDR3 nucleotides are TGTGCCAGCGCCCGGGCCAATAATTCACCCCTCCACTTT. The full variable domain, completed using reference TRBV2 and TRBJ1-6, is EPEVTQTPSHQVTQMGQEVILRCVPISNHLYFYWYRQILGQKVEFLVSFYNNEISEKSEIFDDQFSVERPDGSNFTLKIRSTKLEDSAMYFCASARANNSPLHFGNGTRLTVT.

The V call is TRBV10-1, the J call TRBJ2-3; 10 positions agree with TRBD2. There are 14 residues in the CDR3. Germline trimming cut 8 bases from V and 5 bases from J; bases unmatched to any gene: 7. Germline loops: CDR1 WNHNN, CDR2 SYGVQD (reference sequence). Here the CDR3 reads CASGSGRAGDTQYF. DNA for the CDR3: TGCGCCAGCGGCAGCGGGAGGGCAGGAGATACGCAGTATTTT.

This clonotype came up many times. The J gene is TRBJ2-7, the V gene TRBV7-8; 8 nucleotides line up with TRBD1. After removal of 5 bases from V and 3 bases from J, the junction contained 9 bases not matched to a gene. CDR1 and CDR2 from the germline V gene are SGHVS and FQNEAQ. There are 15 residues in the CDR3. CDR3 DNA: TGTGCCAGCAGCCGCCCCCGGGACAGGATCTACGAGCAGTACTTC. This codes for CASSRPRDRIYEQYF. Using reference TRBV7-8 and TRBJ2-7 for the parts outside the CDR3, the full variable domain is GAGVSQSPRYKVAKRGQDVALRCDPISGHVSLFWYQQALGQGPEFLTYFQNEAQLDKSGLPSDRFFAERPEGSVSTLKIQRTQQEDSAVYLCASSRPRDRIYEQYFGPGTRLTVT.

The gene calls are TRBV7-9 and TRBJ1-1; 8 bases line up with TRBD1. Germline lookup yields CDR1 SEHNR and CDR2 FQNEAQ (reference sequence). Trimming cost V 1 base and J 3 bases; bases outside gene matches: 1. There are 14 residues in the CDR3. The CDR3 loop reads CASSLGTGHTEAFF. CDR3 in DNA: TGTGCCAGCAGCTTAGGGACAGGGCACACTGAAGCTTTCTTT.

The V gene is TRBV19, the J gene TRBJ1-2; the match to TRBD1 covers 7 bases. The V gene's germline CDR1 is LNHDA and CDR2 SQIVND (reference sequence). V dropped 9 bases and J dropped 4; count of bases not matched to a gene: 17. This CDR3 contains 16 residues. The CDR3: CASSGGGDREGYGYTF. In DNA, the CDR3 is TGTGCCAGCAGCGGGGGTGGTGACAGGGAGGGCTATGGCTACACCTTC.

The chain uses TRBV2 and TRBJ2-1; 14 bases fit TRBD2. Trimming took 8 bases from V and 6 from J; bases not matched to a gene: 0. CDR1 is SNHLY, CDR2 FYNNEI, per germline. The length of the CDR3 is 13 residues. Here the CDR3 DNA reads TGTGCCAGCGGGACTAGCGGGAGCAATGAGCAGTTCTTC. Residues: CASGTSGSNEQFF.

This clonotype appeared a few times. V and J are TRBV7-9 and TRBJ1-1; D not certain. Germline CDR1 is SEHNR and CDR2 is FQNEAQ (reference sequence). The CDR3 consists of 13 residues. Trimming removed 0 bases at V and 2 bases at J, with 4 bases between. CDR3 in DNA: TGTGCCAGCAGCTTAGCGTTAAACACTGAAGCTTTCTTT. This codes for CASSLALNTEAFF.

This chain uses TRBV15 with TRBJ2-5, with 10 nucleotides matching TRBD1. CDR1 is LNHNV, CDR2 YYDKDF, per germline (reference sequence). V lost 3 bases, J lost 10 bases, and 2 bases stayed unmatched. This CDR3 has 12 residues. Written as DNA, the CDR3 is TGTGCCACCAGCAGGGACAGGGGGGACCAGTACTTC. The encoded protein is CATSRDRGDQYF.

The rearrangement joins TRBV2 to TRBJ1-5; D is undetermined. CDR3 length equals 12 residues. Trimming took off 7 bases at V and 4 bases at J, with 8 bases between the two ends. CDR1 and CDR2 (germline): SNHLY, FYNNEI. The CDR3 is CASKEGNQPQHF. The CDR3 bases are TGTGCCAGCAAGGAGGGTAATCAGCCCCAGCATTTT. Full variable domain (outside the CDR3, taken from reference TRBV2 and TRBJ1-5): EPEVTQTPSHQVTQMGQEVILRCVPISNHLYFYWYRQILGQKVEFLVSFYNNEISEKSEIFDDQFSVERPDGSNFTLKIRSTKLEDSAMYFCASKEGNQPQHFGDGTRLSIL.

For the CDR3, the DNA is TGTGCCAGCAGTGAATCAGGGGGCTATGGCTACACCTTC. This encodes CASSESGGYGYTF. The chain employs TRBV25-1 and TRBJ1-2, with 7 bases identical to TRBD1. V was pared by 1 base and J by 4 bases, with 0 bases of the junction left unmatched. This CDR3 spans 13 amino acids. CDR1 is MGHDK, CDR2 SYGVNS, per germline.

This chain joins TRBV15 and TRBJ1-6; TRBD1 might be the D (6 bases). The CDR3 totals 14 residues. Trimming left V 3 bases short and J 6 bases short, with 9 bases between. The germline CDR1 and CDR2 sequences are LNHNV and YYDKDF (reference sequence). The CDR3 spells CATSSGRGNSPLHF. DNA for the CDR3: TGTGCCACCAGCAGCGGCAGGGGTAATTCACCCCTCCACTTT.

The V call is TRBV10-2, the J call TRBJ2-1; maybe TRBD2 (5 bases). V was shortened by 7 bases and J by 10 bases, with 17 bases between the two germline ends. CDR3 length: 13 residues. Germline lookup yields CDR1 WSHSY and CDR2 SAAADI. In DNA form, the CDR3 reads TGCGCCAGCACCCACAGATATGGGGAGGAGCAGTTCTTC. Translation gives CASTHRYGEEQFF.

This clonotype was detected many times. J is TRBJ2-5 and V is TRBV9, with D tentatively TRBD1 or TRBD2 (7 bases each). Germline CDR1 reads SGDLS; CDR2 reads YYNGEE. The CDR3 contains 14 residues. V lost 3 bases and J 4 bases, leaving 13 bases between the germline ends. The CDR3 region is CASSGDREGETQYF. The CDR3 region has the DNA TGTGCCAGCAGCGGAGACAGGGAGGGAGAGACCCAGTACTTC.